This TCR beta chain is drawn from a study of control samples from healthy donors and cancer patients. Produced via immunoSEQ multiplex PCR; TCRdb's table is partial and in-frame only. This table has approximately 150,000 clones, 92% appearing once. V gave up 6 bases and J gave up 9 bases; unmatched junction bases: 15. CDR3 length equals 17 residues. Germline V CDR1 and CDR2: LGHDT, YNNKEL (reference sequence). The specimen sequenced was blood. The gene calls are TRBV3-1 (or the pseudogene TRBV3-2) and TRBJ2-1; 12 positions agree with TRBD2. The sequence was collected from a woman aged 25 to 45 in good health. This CDR3 reads CASSRHRLAGEGAEQFF. The CDR3, as DNA: TGTGCCAGCAGTCGCCATCGACTAGCGGGAGAGGGAGCTGAGCAGTTCTTC.